Presented here are 31 T cell receptor beta chains from one specimen sequenced in a study of shared clonotypes between healthy human individuals. This table comes from immunoSEQ multiplex PCR, and its TCRdb copy is limited to in-frame clones, with some not included. The sample consists of over 1.4 million clones, around 95% of them appearing once. What was sequenced was naive CD4+ T cells sorted from blood. Stated subset: CD45RA+ positively selected. The receptor source for this set is a man younger than 45 in good health.

The chain recombines TRBV11-2 with TRBJ2-1, with 8 bases aligning to TRBD2. There are 14 residues in the CDR3. Germline CDR1 reads SGHAT; CDR2 reads FQNNGV. The V and J ends lost 3 bases and 10 bases, in that order; junction bases with no gene match: 8. As DNA, the CDR3 is TGTGCCAGCAGCTTGGTAGCGGGACTACAGGAGCAGTTCTTC. Encoded protein: CASSLVAGLQEQFF.

The rearrangement links TRBV7-9 to TRBJ1-4; a weak D match, TRBD1 (6 bases). Germline V CDR1 and CDR2: SEHNR, FQNEAQ (reference sequence). The CDR3 is made up of 17 amino acids. With 5 bases removed from V and 7 bases from J, the gap between germline ends came to 23 bases. In nucleotides, the CDR3 is TGTGCCAGCAGCGAAGACAGGACCGCACTCGGGATTGAAAAACTGTTTTTT. This sequence encodes CASSEDRTALGIEKLFF.

The genes are TRBV10-3 and TRBJ2-7; 10 nucleotides agree with TRBD1. The CDR3 runs to 14 residues. V shed 6 bases and J 4 bases; nucleotides not matched to a gene: 6. Germline V gene data show CDR1 as ENHRY and CDR2 as SYGVKD. CDR3 bases: TGTGCCATCAGGGTCGACAGGGGGCGATACGAGCAGTACTTC. Translation gives CAIRVDRGRYEQYF.

The J gene is TRBJ1-2, the V gene TRBV29-1; 7 bases are a match to TRBD1. CDR1 and CDR2 (germline): SQVTM, ANQGSEA. The CDR3 sequence is 17 residues long. The J segment lost 3 bases and the V segment lost 7 bases, leaving 20 bases of the junction unmatched. The CDR3 sequence is CSALGRGGPKEDYGYTF. Here the CDR3 DNA reads TGCAGCGCCCTCGGCAGGGGGGGGCCCAAGGAGGACTATGGCTACACCTTC.

This clone was seen a single time. The J gene is TRBJ2-1, the V gene TRBV19; TRBD2 matches at 14 bases. The CDR3 loop spans 18 amino acids. Germline CDR1 and CDR2: LNHDA and SQIVND (reference sequence). V dropped 2 bases and J dropped 3; count of bases not matched to a gene: 6. The CDR3 region is CASSITGTSGSFYNEQFF. The CDR3 nucleotides read TGTGCCAGTAGTATAACCGGGACTAGCGGGAGCTTCTACAATGAGCAGTTCTTC.

V and J are TRBV5-4 and TRBJ2-7; 10 positions match TRBD2. The V segment lost 3 bases and the J segment 5 bases; nucleotides outside the gene matches: 8. Germline lookup yields CDR1 SGHNT and CDR2 YYREEE (reference sequence). The CDR3 consists of 15 residues. CDR3: CASSSALAGEDEQYF. DNA of the CDR3: TGTGCCAGCAGCTCCGCTCTAGCGGGAGAGGACGAGCAGTACTTC.

The chain is built from TRBV5-4 and TRBJ2-2; D possibly corresponds to TRBD1 (6 bases). The germline gives CDR1 SGHNT, CDR2 YYREEE (reference sequence). The CDR3 contains 14 residues. V lost 4 bases to trimming and J lost 8 bases, with 15 bases between them. DNA for the CDR3: TGTGCCAGCAGCCTAAAGACAGGCTCGGGGGAGCTGTTTTTT. This encodes CASSLKTGSGELFF.

This rearrangement joins TRBV10-3 to TRBJ2-3; 10 bases fit TRBD2. The CDR3 is 16 residues long. After removal of 6 bases from V and 0 bases from J, the junction contained 6 bases not matched to a gene. The V gene's germline CDR1 is ENHRY and CDR2 SYGVKD. This CDR3 is CAISRLAGSSTDTQYF. In DNA, the CDR3 is TGTGCCATCAGCCGACTAGCGGGCTCTAGCACAGATACGCAGTATTTT.

The chain has TRBV6-1 and TRBJ2-1, with D maybe TRBD2 (6 bases). The germline V gene has CDR1 MNHNS and CDR2 SASEGT. The CDR3 sequence is 15 residues long. Trimming removed 4 bases at V and 8 bases at J, with 18 bases between. The DNA for the CDR3 is TGTGCCAGCAGTGCCGGGAGTTTAGGAATCGATGAGCAGTTCTTC. Residues: CASSAGSLGIDEQFF.

The chain employs TRBV27 and TRBJ2-3; 10 nucleotides line up with TRBD2. This CDR3 comprises 16 residues. The germline CDR1 and CDR2 sequences are MNHEY and SMNVEV (reference sequence). With V trimmed by 6 bases and J by 7 bases, 13 bases remained unmatched. The CDR3: CASRGRTSGDANTQYF. DNA of the CDR3: TGTGCCAGCAGGGGAAGGACTAGCGGAGACGCTAATACGCAGTATTTT.

The rearrangement links TRBV5-1 to TRBJ2-5; D perhaps matches TRBD1 (5 bases). The CDR3 has 13 residues. Germline values: CDR1 SGHRS, CDR2 YFSETQ. The V end lost 8 bases, the J end lost 2 bases, and 13 bases lay between the germline ends. In DNA form, the CDR3 reads TGCGCCAGTACCAGCAGGGTTCAAGAGACCCAGTACTTC. Protein product: CASTSRVQETQYF.

This clone was counted between two and nine times. This chain joins TRBV28 and TRBJ2-2, with D tentatively TRBD1 (6 bases). Germline V gene sequence: CDR1 MDHEN, CDR2 SYDVKM. Between the trimmed V and J ends, which lost 3 bases and 1 base, there was a span of 9 bases. The CDR3 has 15 amino acids. CDR3 nucleotides: TGTGCCAGCAGTTTCAGGGGTCGGAACACCGGGGAGCTGTTTTTT. Residues: CASSFRGRNTGELFF.

The rearrangement links TRBV5-4 to TRBJ2-1; TRBD1 matches 9 bases. The CDR3 loop spans 16 amino acids. After removal of 0 bases from V and 6 bases from J, the junction contained 7 bases not matched to a gene. CDR1 and CDR2 (germline): SGHNT, YYREEE (reference sequence). The CDR3 bases are TGTGCCAGCAGCTTGGCCAACAGGGGGCATATCAATGAGCAGTTCTTC. This encodes CASSLANRGHINEQFF.

This clone appeared a single time. The chain carries TRBV11-2 and TRBJ2-7; the match to TRBD2 covers 10 bases. V was clipped by 4 bases and J by 7 bases; unmatched bases: 13. Per the germline V gene, CDR1 is SGHAT and CDR2 is FQNNGV. This CDR3 region has 16 residues. The CDR3 nucleotides are TGTGCCAGCAGCTCAGGGGTCGGACTAGCGGTCGATGAGCAGTACTTC. Translating gives CASSSGVGLAVDEQYF.

The chain employs TRBV7-9 and TRBJ2-2; weak D call: TRBD1 (6 bases). The CDR3 totals 15 residues. Germline CDR1 reads SEHNR; CDR2 reads FQNEAQ (reference sequence). The V gene lost 2 bases and the J gene lost 1 base, with 8 bases spanning the gap. Here the CDR3 reads CASSLQTGNTGELFF. The CDR3 DNA follows: TGTGCCAGCAGCTTACAGACAGGGAACACCGGGGAGCTGTTTTTT.

This clone appeared once. V gene TRBV25-1 combines with J gene TRBJ1-4, with 7 bases fitting TRBD1. The germline V gene encodes CDR1 MGHDK and CDR2 SYGVNS. V trimming: 4 bases; J trimming: 8 bases; junction bases outside the gene matches: 10. The CDR3 consists of 15 residues. In DNA form, the CDR3 reads TGTGCCAGCAGTGCAGACAGGGAGAAAGGGGAAAAACTGTTTTTT. This codes for CASSADREKGEKLFF.

This sequence joins TRBV7-9 and TRBJ2-7, with 11 bases lining up with TRBD1. The trim removed 5 bases at V and 4 bases at J, leaving 7 bases unmatched. Germline CDR1 reads SEHNR; CDR2 reads FQNEAQ (reference sequence). The CDR3 contains 15 residues. The DNA of the CDR3 is TGTGCCAGCAGCCCCTTGGGACAGGGGGGGTACGAGCAGTACTTC. Translating gives CASSPLGQGGYEQYF.

The genes are TRBV5-1 and TRBJ2-5; 10 positions agree with TRBD1. The CDR3 extends over 19 amino acids. The germline V gene encodes CDR1 SGHRS and CDR2 YFSETQ. J gave up 3 bases and V 0 bases, and 14 bases lay outside the gene matches. The CDR3 coding sequence is TGCGCCAGCAGCTTGGTGACAGGGGGCCGTGGTGCTCAAGAAGAGACCCAGTACTTC. Encoded protein: CASSLVTGGRGAQEETQYF.

The V and J genes are TRBV5-1 and TRBJ2-5; 12 bases map to TRBD2. The germline V gene encodes CDR1 SGHRS and CDR2 YFSETQ. The ends lost 4 bases at V and 5 bases at J; junction bases unmatched: 6. This CDR3 is 15 amino acids long. The CDR3 nucleotides are TGCGCCAGCAGCAACGGGACTAGCGGGTGGGAGACCCAGTACTTC. Encoded protein: CASSNGTSGWETQYF.

V gene TRBV7-9 combines with J gene TRBJ1-5, with D hard to call. The germline gives CDR1 SEHNR, CDR2 FQNEAQ (reference sequence). V was clipped by 3 bases and J by 9 bases, with 9 bases between them. The CDR3 extends over 12 amino acids. For the CDR3, the DNA is TGTGCCAGCAGCTTGAGGATGGGGCCCCAGCATTTT. This gives the protein CASSLRMGPQHF.

This clone was recorded once. The gene calls are TRBV7-9 and TRBJ1-1, with 7 nucleotides matching TRBD1. With V trimmed by 5 bases and J by 0 bases, 15 bases remained unmatched. This CDR3 comprises 18 residues. The germline V gene encodes CDR1 SEHNR and CDR2 FQNEAQ (reference sequence). CDR3: CASSTAGPGTDLNTEAFF. The CDR3 region has the DNA TGTGCCAGCAGCACCGCCGGACCCGGGACAGACCTGAACACTGAAGCTTTCTTT. Variable domain in full (rest from reference TRBV7-9 and TRBJ1-1): DTGVSQNPRHKITKRGQNVTFRCDPISEHNRLYWYRQTLGQGPEFLTYFQNEAQLEKSRLLSDRFSAERPKGSFSTLEIQRTEQGDSAMYLCASSTAGPGTDLNTEAFFGQGTRLTVV.

The V call is TRBV28, the J call TRBJ1-1; D ambiguous. The V gene lost 3 bases and the J gene lost 0 bases, with 5 bases spanning the gap. Germline CDR1 and CDR2: MDHEN and SYDVKM. This CDR3 has 13 residues. Written as DNA, the CDR3 is TGTGCCAGCAGTTTCGTCTTGAACACTGAAGCTTTCTTT. Protein: CASSFVLNTEAFF.

The chain recombines TRBV9 with TRBJ2-7; TRBD2 is a possible D gene (6 bases). CDR3 length equals 15 residues. Looked up from germline, CDR1 is SGDLS and CDR2 is YYNGEE. Trimming removed 4 bases from V and 3 bases from J, with 17 bases in between. CDR3 bases: TGTGCCAGCAGCAACTCTCCGGGACTGCTCTACGAGCAGTACTTC. This translates into CASSNSPGLLYEQYF.

This rearrangement joins TRBV11-2 to TRBJ2-3; D is ambiguous. Looked up from germline, CDR1 is SGHAT and CDR2 is FQNNGV. V gave up 5 bases and J gave up 0 bases, with 15 bases separating them. This CDR3 comprises 16 residues. DNA of the CDR3: TGTGCCAGCAGCCGCTGGGTAAGAGTCAGCACAGATACGCAGTATTTT. Translation gives CASSRWVRVSTDTQYF.

The rearrangement links TRBV15 to TRBJ1-5; possibly TRBD1 for D (5 bases). This CDR3 contains 15 residues. Germline CDR1 reads LNHNV; CDR2 reads YYDKDF (reference sequence). Trimming cost V 1 base and J 6 bases, with 13 bases left between them. The CDR3 is CATSRVLGATQPQHF. The CDR3 nucleotides are TGTGCCACCAGCAGAGTTTTAGGGGCCACTCAGCCCCAGCATTTT.

The rearrangement links TRBV21-1 to TRBJ2-3; the listed D gene, TRBD2, was not tested against the DNA. TRBV21-1 is assigned pseudogene status. The CDR3 covers 17 residues. The CDR3 region is CASSKVSGLADQDTQYF. The CDR3 DNA reads as TGTGCCAGCAGCAAAGTTTCGGGCCTAGCGGACCAGGATACGCAGTATTTT.

The J gene is TRBJ1-1, the V gene TRBV11-3, with no clear D. V lost 1 base and J 4 bases, leaving 7 bases between the germline ends. The V gene's germline CDR1 is SGHNT and CDR2 YENEEA. The CDR3 length is 13 residues. The CDR3 spells CASSLGVSTEAFF. The CDR3 coding sequence is TGTGCCAGCAGCTTAGGGGTTAGCACTGAAGCTTTCTTT.

V gene TRBV21-1 combines with J gene TRBJ2-7; the D call in the table, TRBD1, was not verified against the DNA. TRBV21-1 is a pseudogene locus. This CDR3 contains 15 residues. CDR3 amino acids: CASSIGDRPPYEQYF. The CDR3 DNA reads TGTGCCAGCAGTATAGGGGACAGGCCACCCTACGAGCAGTACTTC.

V is TRBV5-1 and J is TRBJ2-7; weak D call: TRBD1 (5 bases). The CDR3 is 13 residues long. Germline assignment: CDR1 SGHRS and CDR2 YFSETQ. Trimming pared 0 bases from V and 3 bases from J, leaving 7 bases between. The CDR3 region is CASSLVGVYEQYF. CDR3 sequence (DNA): TGCGCCAGCAGCTTGGTAGGGGTCTACGAGCAGTACTTC.

The sample holds one count of this clone. This sequence joins TRBV30 and TRBJ2-1, with a weak D call TRBD2 (5 bases). From germline, CDR1 is GTSNPN and CDR2 SVGIG (reference sequence). V dropped 7 bases and J dropped 1 base, with 17 bases sitting between them. The CDR3 loop spans 15 amino acids. The chain's CDR3 is CASTRSQSSYNEQFF. The CDR3 DNA reads TGTGCCTCCACTAGGTCACAATCTTCCTACAATGAGCAGTTCTTC.

The J gene is TRBJ2-3, the V gene TRBV11-2, with D perhaps TRBD1 (6 bases). V was trimmed by 4 bases and J by 2 bases, leaving 13 bases between them. The CDR3 contains 15 residues. The V gene's germline CDR1 is SGHAT and CDR2 FQNNGV. CDR3 sequence: CASSSRRTDTDTQYF. In DNA form, the CDR3 reads TGTGCCAGCAGCTCACGAAGGACAGACACAGATACGCAGTATTTT. The complete variable domain, with remaining parts taken from reference TRBV11-2 and TRBJ2-3, reads EAGVAQSPRYKIIEKRQSVAFWCNPISGHATLYWYQQILGQGPKLLIQFQNNGVVDDSQLPKDRFSAERLKGVDSTLKIQPAKLEDSAVYLCASSSRRTDTDTQYFGPGTRLTVL.